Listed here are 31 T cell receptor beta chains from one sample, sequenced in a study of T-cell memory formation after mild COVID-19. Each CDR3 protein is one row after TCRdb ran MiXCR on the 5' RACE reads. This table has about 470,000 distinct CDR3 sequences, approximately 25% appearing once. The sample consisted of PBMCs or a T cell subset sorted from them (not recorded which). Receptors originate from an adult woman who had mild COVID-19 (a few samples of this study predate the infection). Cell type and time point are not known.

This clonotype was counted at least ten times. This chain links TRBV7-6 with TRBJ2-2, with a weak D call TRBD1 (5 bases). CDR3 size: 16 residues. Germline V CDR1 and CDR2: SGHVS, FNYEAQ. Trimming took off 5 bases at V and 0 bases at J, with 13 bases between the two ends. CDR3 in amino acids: CASSLDSLPNTGELFF. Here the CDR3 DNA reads TGTGCCAGCAGCCTCGACAGCCTACCGAACACCGGGGAGCTGTTTTTT.

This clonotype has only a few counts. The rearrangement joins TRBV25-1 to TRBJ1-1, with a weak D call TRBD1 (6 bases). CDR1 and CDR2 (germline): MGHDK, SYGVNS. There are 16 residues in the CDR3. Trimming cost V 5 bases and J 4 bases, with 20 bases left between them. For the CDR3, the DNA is TGTGCCAGCAGTTACAAGGTGGGGGGCCGGGGCACTGAAGCTTTCTTT. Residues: CASSYKVGGRGTEAFF.

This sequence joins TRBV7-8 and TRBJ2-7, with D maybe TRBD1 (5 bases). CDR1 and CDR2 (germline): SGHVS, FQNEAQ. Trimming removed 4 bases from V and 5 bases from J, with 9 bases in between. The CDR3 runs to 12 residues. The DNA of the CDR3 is TGTGCCAGCAGCTACAGGTTCGACGAGCAGTACTTC. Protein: CASSYRFDEQYF. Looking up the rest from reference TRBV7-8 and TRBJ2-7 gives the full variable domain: GAGVSQSPRYKVAKRGQDVALRCDPISGHVSLFWYQQALGQGPEFLTYFQNEAQLDKSGLPSDRFFAERPEGSVSTLKIQRTQQEDSAVYLCASSYRFDEQYFGPGTRLTVT.

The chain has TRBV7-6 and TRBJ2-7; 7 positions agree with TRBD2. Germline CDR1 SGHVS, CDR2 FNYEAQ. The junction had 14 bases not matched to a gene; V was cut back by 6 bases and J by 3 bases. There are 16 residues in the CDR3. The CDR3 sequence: CASSSEASGENYEQYF. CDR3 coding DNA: TGTGCCAGCAGTTCCGAGGCTAGCGGAGAGAACTACGAGCAGTACTTC. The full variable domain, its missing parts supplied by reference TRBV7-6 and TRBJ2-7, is GAGVSQSPRYKVTKRGQDVALRCDPISGHVSLYWYRQALGQGPEFLTYFNYEAQQDKSGLPNDRFSAERPEGSISTLTIQRTEQRDSAMYRCASSSEASGENYEQYFGPGTRLTVT.

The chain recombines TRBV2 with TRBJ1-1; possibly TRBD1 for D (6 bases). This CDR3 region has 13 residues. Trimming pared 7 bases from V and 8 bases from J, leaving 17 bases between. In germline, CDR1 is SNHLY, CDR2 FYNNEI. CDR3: CASTGSGGPEAFF. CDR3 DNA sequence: TGTGCCAGCACCGGCTCGGGGGGCCCCGAAGCTTTCTTT.

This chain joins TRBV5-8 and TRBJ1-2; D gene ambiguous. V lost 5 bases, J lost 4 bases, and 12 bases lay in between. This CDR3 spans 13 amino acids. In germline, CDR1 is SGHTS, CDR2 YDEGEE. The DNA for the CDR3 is TGTGCCAGCAGTTATAGATCCGCCTATGGCTACACCTTC. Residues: CASSYRSAYGYTF. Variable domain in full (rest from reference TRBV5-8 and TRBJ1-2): EAGVTQSPTHLIKTRGQQATLRCSPISGHTSVYWYQQALGLGLQFLLWYDEGEERNRGNFPPRFSGRQFPNYSSELNVNALELEDSALYLCASSYRSAYGYTFGSGTRLTVV.

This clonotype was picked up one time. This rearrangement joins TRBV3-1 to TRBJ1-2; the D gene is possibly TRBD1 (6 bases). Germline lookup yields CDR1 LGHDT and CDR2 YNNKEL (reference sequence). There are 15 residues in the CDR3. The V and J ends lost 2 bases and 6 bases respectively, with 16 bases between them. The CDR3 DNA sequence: TGTGCCAGCAGCCAAATGGACAGACACCCCCATGGCTACACCTTC. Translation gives CASSQMDRHPHGYTF.

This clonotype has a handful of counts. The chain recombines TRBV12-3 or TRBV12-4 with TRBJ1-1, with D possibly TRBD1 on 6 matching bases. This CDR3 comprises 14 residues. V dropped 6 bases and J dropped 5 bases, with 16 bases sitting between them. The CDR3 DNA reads TGTGCCAGCAGCCCGGGGGCATATGTGACTGAAGCTTTCTTT. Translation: CASSPGAYVTEAFF.

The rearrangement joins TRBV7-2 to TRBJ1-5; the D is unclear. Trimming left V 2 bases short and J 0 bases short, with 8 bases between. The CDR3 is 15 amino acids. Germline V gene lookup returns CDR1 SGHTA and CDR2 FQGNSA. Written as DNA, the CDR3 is TGTGCCAGCAGCTTAACCGCCCATAGCAATCAGCCCCAGCATTTT. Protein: CASSLTAHSNQPQHF.

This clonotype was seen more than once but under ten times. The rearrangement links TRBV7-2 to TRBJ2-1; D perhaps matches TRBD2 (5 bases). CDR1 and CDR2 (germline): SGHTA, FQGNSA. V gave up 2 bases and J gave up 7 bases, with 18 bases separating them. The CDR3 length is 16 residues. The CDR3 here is CASSLSGPGPMNEQFF. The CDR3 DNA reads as TGTGCCAGCAGCTTAAGCGGACCGGGCCCGATGAATGAGCAGTTCTTC.

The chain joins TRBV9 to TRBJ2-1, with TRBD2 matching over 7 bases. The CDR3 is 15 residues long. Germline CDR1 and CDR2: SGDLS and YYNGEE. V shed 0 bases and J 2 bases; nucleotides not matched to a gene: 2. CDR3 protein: CASSVEAGAYNEQFF. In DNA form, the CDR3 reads TGTGCCAGCAGCGTAGAGGCGGGGGCCTACAATGAGCAGTTCTTC.

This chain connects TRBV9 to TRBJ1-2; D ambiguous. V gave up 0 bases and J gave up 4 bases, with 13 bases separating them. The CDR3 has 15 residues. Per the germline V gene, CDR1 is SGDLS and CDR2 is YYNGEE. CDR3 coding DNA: TGTGCCAGCAGCGTAGGCTTGGCTTCTGTCTATGGCTACACCTTC. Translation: CASSVGLASVYGYTF.

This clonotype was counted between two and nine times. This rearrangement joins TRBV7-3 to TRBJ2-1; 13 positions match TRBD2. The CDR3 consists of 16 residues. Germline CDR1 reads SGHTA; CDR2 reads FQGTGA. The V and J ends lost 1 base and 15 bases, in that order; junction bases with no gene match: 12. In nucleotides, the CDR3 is TGTGCCAGCAGCTTAAGCCGGACTAGCGGGAGCGGAAGCCTGTTCTTC. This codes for CASSLSRTSGSGSLFF. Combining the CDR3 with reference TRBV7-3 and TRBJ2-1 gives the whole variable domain GAGVSQTPSNKVTEKGKYVELRCDPISGHTALYWYRQSLGQGPEFLIYFQGTGAADDSGLPNDRFFAVRPEGSVSTLKIQRTERGDSAVYLCASSLSRTSGSGSLFFGPGTRLTVL.

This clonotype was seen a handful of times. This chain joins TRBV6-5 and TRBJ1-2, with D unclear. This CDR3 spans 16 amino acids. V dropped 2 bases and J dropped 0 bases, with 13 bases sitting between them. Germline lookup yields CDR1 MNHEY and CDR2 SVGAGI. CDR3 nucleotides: TGTGCCAGCAGTTACGGACCCTCAGGAGCTAACTATGGCTACACCTTC. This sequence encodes CASSYGPSGANYGYTF.

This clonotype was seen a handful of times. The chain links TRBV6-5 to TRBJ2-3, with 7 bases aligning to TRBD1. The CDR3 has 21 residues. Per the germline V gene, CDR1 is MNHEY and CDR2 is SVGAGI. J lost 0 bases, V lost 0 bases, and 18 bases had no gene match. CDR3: CASSYSGQAARWSPSTDTQYF. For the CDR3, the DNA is TGTGCCAGCAGTTACTCCGGACAGGCGGCTAGGTGGAGCCCGAGCACAGATACGCAGTATTTT.

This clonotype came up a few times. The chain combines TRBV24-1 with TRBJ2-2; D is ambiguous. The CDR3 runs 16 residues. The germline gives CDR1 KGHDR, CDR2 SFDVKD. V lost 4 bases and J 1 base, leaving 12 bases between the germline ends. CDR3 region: CATSEYSVGNTGELFF. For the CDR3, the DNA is TGTGCCACCAGTGAGTACAGCGTAGGGAACACCGGGGAGCTGTTTTTT.

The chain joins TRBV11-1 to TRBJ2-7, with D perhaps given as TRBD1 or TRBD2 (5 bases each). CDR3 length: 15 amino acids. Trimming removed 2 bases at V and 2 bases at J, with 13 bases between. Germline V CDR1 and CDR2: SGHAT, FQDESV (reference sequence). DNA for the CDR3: TGTGCCAGCAGCTTAACCCCGGGACGACCCTACGAGCAGTACTTC. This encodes CASSLTPGRPYEQYF. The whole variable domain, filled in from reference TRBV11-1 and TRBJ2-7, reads EAEVAQSPRYKITEKSQAVAFWCDPISGHATLYWYRQILGQGPELLVQFQDESVVDDSQLPKDRFSAERLKGVDSTLKIQPAELGDSAMYLCASSLTPGRPYEQYFGPGTRLTVT.

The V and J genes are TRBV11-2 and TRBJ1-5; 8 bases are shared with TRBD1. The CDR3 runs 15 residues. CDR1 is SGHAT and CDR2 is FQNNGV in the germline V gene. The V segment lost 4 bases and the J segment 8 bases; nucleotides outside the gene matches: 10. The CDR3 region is CASSSQGAGLEPQHF. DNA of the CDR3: TGTGCCAGCAGCTCTCAGGGGGCCGGACTTGAGCCCCAGCATTTT.

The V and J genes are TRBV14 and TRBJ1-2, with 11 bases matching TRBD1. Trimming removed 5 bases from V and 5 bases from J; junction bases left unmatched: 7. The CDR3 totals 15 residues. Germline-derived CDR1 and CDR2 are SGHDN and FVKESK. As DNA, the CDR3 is TGTGCCAGCAGCTTTGGACAGGGGGCAGGGTATGGCTACACCTTC. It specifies CASSFGQGAGYGYTF.

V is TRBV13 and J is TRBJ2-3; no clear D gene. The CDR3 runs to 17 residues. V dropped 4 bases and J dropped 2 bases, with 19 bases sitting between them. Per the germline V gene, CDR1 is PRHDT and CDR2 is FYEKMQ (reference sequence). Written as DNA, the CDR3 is TGTGCCAGCAGCTCCGCGTCTTCGGTAGGCCCCACAGATACGCAGTATTTT. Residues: CASSSASSVGPTDTQYF.

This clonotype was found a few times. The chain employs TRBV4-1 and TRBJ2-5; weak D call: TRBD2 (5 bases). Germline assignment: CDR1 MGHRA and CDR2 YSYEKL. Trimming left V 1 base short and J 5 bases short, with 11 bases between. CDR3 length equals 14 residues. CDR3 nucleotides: TGCGCCAGCAGCCAAGGAGGGATTGAGGAGACCCAGTACTTC. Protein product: CASSQGGIEETQYF.

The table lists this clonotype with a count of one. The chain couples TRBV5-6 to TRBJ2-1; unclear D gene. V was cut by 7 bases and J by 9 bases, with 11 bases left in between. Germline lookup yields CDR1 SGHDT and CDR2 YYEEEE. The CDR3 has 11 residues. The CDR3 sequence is CASQMNGEQFF. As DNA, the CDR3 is TGTGCCAGCCAAATGAACGGTGAGCAGTTCTTC.

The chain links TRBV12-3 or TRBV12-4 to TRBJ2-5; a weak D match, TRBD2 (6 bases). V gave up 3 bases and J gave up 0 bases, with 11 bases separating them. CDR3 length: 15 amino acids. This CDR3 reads CASSFAGTYQETQYF. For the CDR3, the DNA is TGTGCCAGCAGTTTCGCGGGGACGTACCAAGAGACCCAGTACTTC.

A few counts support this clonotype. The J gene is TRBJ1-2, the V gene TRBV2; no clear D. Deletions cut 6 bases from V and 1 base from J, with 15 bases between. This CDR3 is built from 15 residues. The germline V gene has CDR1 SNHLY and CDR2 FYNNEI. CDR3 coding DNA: TGTGCCAGCAGGACGACGGGGATGAATAACTATGGCTACACCTTC. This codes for CASRTTGMNNYGYTF.

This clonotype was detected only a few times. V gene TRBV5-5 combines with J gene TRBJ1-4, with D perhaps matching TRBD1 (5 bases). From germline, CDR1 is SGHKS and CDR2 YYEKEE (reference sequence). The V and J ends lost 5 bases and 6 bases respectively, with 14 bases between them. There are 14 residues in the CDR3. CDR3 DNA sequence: TGTGCCAGCAGTTCTCAGGGTCGGCATGAAAAACTGTTTTTT. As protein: CASSSQGRHEKLFF.

In DNA, the CDR3 is TGTGCCAGCAGCCAAGAAGGGGGCTTTAGCACAGATACGCAGTATTTT. Translating gives CASSQEGGFSTDTQYF. The chain carries TRBV3-1 and TRBJ2-3; 7 bases match TRBD1. The CDR3 has 16 residues. The germline V gene encodes CDR1 LGHDT and CDR2 YNNKEL (reference sequence). Trimming took 0 bases from V and 0 from J; bases not matched to a gene: 3.

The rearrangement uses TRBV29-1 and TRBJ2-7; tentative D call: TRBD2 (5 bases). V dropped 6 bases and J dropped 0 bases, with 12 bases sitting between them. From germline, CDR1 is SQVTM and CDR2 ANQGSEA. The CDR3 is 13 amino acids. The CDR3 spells CSVVSAYSYEQYF. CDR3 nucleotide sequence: TGCAGCGTGGTTAGCGCGTACTCCTACGAGCAGTACTTC.

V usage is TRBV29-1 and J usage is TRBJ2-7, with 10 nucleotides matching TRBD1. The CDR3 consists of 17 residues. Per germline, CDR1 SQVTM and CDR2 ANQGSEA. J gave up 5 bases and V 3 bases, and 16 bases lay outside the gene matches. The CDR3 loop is CSVDGPPWGQGIHEQYF. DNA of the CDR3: TGCAGCGTTGATGGGCCCCCTTGGGGACAGGGGATCCACGAGCAGTACTTC.

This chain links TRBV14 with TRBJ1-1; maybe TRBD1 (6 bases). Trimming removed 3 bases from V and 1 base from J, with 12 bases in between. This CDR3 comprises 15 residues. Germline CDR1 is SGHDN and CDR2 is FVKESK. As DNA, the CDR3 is TGTGCCAGCAGCCATCAGGGGATCCGGAACACTGAAGCTTTCTTT. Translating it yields CASSHQGIRNTEAFF.

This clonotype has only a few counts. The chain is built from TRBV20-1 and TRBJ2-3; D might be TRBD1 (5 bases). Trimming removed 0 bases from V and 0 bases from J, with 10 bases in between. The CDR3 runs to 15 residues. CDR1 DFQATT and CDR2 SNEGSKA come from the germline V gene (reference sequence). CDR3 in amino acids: CSARDLDRSTDTQYF. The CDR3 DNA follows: TGCAGTGCTAGAGATCTCGACAGAAGCACAGATACGCAGTATTTT.

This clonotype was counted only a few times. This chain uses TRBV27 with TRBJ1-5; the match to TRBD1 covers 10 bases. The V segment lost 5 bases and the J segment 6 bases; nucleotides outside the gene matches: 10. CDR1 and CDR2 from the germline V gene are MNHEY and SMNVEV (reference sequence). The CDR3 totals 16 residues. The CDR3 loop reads CASSPRGTGAGQPQHF. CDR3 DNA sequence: TGTGCCAGCAGTCCGCGGGGGACAGGGGCGGGTCAGCCCCAGCATTTT.